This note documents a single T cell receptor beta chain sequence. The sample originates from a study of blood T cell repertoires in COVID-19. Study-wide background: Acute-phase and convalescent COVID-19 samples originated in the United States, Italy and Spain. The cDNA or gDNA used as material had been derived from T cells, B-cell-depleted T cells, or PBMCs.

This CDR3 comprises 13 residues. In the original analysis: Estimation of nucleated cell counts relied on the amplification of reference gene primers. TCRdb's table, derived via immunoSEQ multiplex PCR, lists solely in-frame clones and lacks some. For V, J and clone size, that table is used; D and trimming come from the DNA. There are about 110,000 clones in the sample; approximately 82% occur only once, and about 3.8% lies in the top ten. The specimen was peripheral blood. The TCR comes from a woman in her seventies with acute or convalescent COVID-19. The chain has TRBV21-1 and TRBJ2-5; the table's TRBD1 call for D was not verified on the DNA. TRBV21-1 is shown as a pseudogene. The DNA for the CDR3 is TGTGCCAGCAGCAATTGTGGGGGCGAGACCCAGTACTTC. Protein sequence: CASSNCGGETQYF.